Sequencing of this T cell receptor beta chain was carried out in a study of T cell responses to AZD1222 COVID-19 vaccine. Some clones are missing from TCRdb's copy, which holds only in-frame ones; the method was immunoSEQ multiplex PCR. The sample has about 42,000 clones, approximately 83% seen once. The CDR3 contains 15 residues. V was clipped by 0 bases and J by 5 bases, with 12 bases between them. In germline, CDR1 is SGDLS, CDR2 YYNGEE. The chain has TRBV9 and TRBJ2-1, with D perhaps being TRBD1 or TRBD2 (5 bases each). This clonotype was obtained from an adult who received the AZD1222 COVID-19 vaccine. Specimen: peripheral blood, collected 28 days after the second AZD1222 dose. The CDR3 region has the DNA TGTGCCAGCAGCGTAGCCGGGACCGACGACAATGAGCAGTTCTTC. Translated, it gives CASSVAGTDDNEQFF.